What follows are 15 T cell receptor beta chains derived from one specimen sequenced in a study of shared clonotypes between healthy human individuals. TCRdb keeps only in-frame clones here, not all; method: immunoSEQ multiplex PCR. The profile shows about 2 million clones, around 96% of them singletons. Naivety among CD8 cells was defined by CD45RO negativity and positive CCR7 selection, thereby excluding terminally differentiated effector memory CD45RA+ cells. Sequencing input: naive CD8+ T cells sorted from blood. Source of these receptors: a man aged 18 to 30 in good health.

This chain links TRBV10-2 with TRBJ1-1; perhaps TRBD1 as D (5 bases). The germline V gene has CDR1 WSHSY and CDR2 SAAADI. CDR3 length equals 12 residues. V lost 6 bases, J lost 5 bases, and 10 bases lay in between. CDR3 DNA: TGCGCCAGCAGCCGGGGGGGGACTGAAGCTTTCTTT. Its protein is CASSRGGTEAFF.

Of note for this clone: One end of the junction does not line up with germline, which may come from a read error. The chain links TRBV5-6 to TRBJ1-5; TRBD1 matches 8 bases. The CDR3 loop spans 15 amino acids. Germline values: CDR1 SGHDT, CDR2 YYEEEE. CDR3 amino acids: CASSFGTGSDQPQHF. The CDR3, as DNA: TGTGCCAGCAGCTTCGGGACAGGTAGCGATCAGCCCCAGCATTTT.

The chain is built from TRBV7-9 and TRBJ1-4; 8 nucleotides match TRBD1. The CDR3 extends over 16 amino acids. The germline CDR1 and CDR2 sequences are SEHNR and FQNEAQ (reference sequence). V lost 5 bases and J lost 6; bases outside the gene matches: 11. CDR3 amino acids: CASSPGTGGLDEKLFF. The CDR3 nucleotides read TGTGCCAGCAGCCCGGGGACAGGTGGTCTCGATGAAAAACTGTTTTTT.

This clone is a singleton in its sample. This chain links TRBV28 with TRBJ2-1, with 10 nucleotides matching TRBD2. The CDR3 runs 14 residues. Germline CDR1 and CDR2: MDHEN and SYDVKM. Losses at the gene ends were 6 bases for V and 8 bases for J; bases not matched to a gene: 7. CDR3 nucleotide sequence: TGTGCCAGCAGGCTAAGCGGGGGGGCCTATGAGCAGTTCTTC. This sequence encodes CASRLSGGAYEQFF.

This clone was seen a single time. The genes are TRBV7-9 and TRBJ2-5; 7 positions agree with TRBD1. V gave up 2 bases and J gave up 1 base; unmatched junction bases: 13. Germline CDR1 is SEHNR and CDR2 is FQNEAQ (reference sequence). The CDR3 has 18 amino acids. DNA of the CDR3: TGTGCCAGCAGCTTAAAATTCGGAGCAGGGGGTGGCCAAGAGACCCAGTACTTC. Encoded protein: CASSLKFGAGGGQETQYF.

V gene TRBV30 combines with J gene TRBJ2-5; 10 bases are a match to TRBD2. V dropped 1 base and J dropped 1; count of bases not matched to a gene: 6. Germline V CDR1 and CDR2: GTSNPN, SVGIG (reference sequence). CDR3 size: 16 residues. The CDR3 loop is CAWSGASGSLQETQYF. The CDR3 coding sequence is TGTGCCTGGAGTGGGGCTAGCGGGAGCCTCCAAGAGACCCAGTACTTC.

The CDR3 protein is CASSLLSGGEAFF. The CDR3 DNA follows: TGTGCCAGCAGCTTACTGTCAGGGGGTGAAGCTTTCTTT. V is TRBV11-2 and J is TRBJ1-1; 7 nucleotides line up with TRBD1. Per the germline V gene, CDR1 is SGHAT and CDR2 is FQNNGV. The CDR3 has 13 residues. V lost 2 bases and J lost 7; bases outside the gene matches: 4.

V gene TRBV21-1 combines with J gene TRBJ1-3; the table gives TRBD1 as D, unverified against the DNA. TRBV21-1 is described as a pseudogene. This CDR3 region has 17 residues. The CDR3 loop is CASSDLTFQGAVNTIYF. CDR3 bases: TGTGCCAGCAGCGACTTAACCTTCCAGGGGGCCGTAAACACCATATATTTT.

The chain joins TRBV18 to TRBJ1-1; D possibly corresponds to TRBD1 (6 bases). The length of the CDR3 is 16 residues. Trimming took 1 base from V and 3 from J, leaving 15 bases between them. The germline V gene encodes CDR1 KGHSH and CDR2 LQKENI. CDR3 amino acids: CASSPQGEGTDTEAFF. The CDR3 DNA sequence: TGTGCCAGCTCACCACAGGGGGAAGGGACGGACACTGAAGCTTTCTTT.

This clone is a singleton in its sample. The gene calls are TRBV6-5 and TRBJ2-1; D assignment may be TRBD1 or TRBD2 (5 bases each). Germline V lookup: CDR1 MNHEY, CDR2 SVGAGI. V was clipped by 5 bases and J by 8 bases, with 13 bases between them. CDR3 length: 13 amino acids. The CDR3 nucleotides are TGTGCCAGCAGTATAAGGGACGGCGATGAGCAGTTCTTC. Amino acids: CASSIRDGDEQFF.

This chain connects TRBV27 to TRBJ2-7; D unclear. V lost 3 bases, J lost 0 bases, and 12 bases lay in between. Germline V CDR1 and CDR2: MNHEY, SMNVEV (reference sequence). This CDR3 spans 15 amino acids. CDR3 sequence (DNA): TGTGCCAGCAGTTTTGGGTCACCGAGCTCCTACGAGCAGTACTTC. Translated: CASSFGSPSSYEQYF.

The chain links TRBV27 to TRBJ2-7; TRBD2 matches at 9 bases. The CDR3 covers 16 residues. Trimming at V came to 0 bases and at J to 6 bases, leaving 9 bases not matched to a gene. The germline V gene has CDR1 MNHEY and CDR2 SMNVEV (reference sequence). The CDR3 sequence: CASSLSVGGGAREQYF. CDR3 coding DNA: TGTGCCAGCAGTTTATCGGTCGGCGGGGGGGCCCGCGAGCAGTACTTC.

The chain employs TRBV7-9 and TRBJ2-7; 12 bases are shared with TRBD2. This CDR3 spans 17 amino acids. V shed 5 bases and J 3 bases; nucleotides not matched to a gene: 11. CDR1 and CDR2 (germline): SEHNR, FQNEAQ (reference sequence). In DNA, the CDR3 is TGTGCCAGCAGCATAGGAAGGACTAGCGGGATATTCTACGAGCAGTACTTC. It encodes CASSIGRTSGIFYEQYF.

The chain is built from TRBV11-2 and TRBJ2-3; D tentatively reads TRBD1 or TRBD2 (5 bases each). Looked up from germline, CDR1 is SGHAT and CDR2 is FQNNGV. Trimming took 0 bases from V and 6 from J, leaving 10 bases between them. The CDR3 contains 14 residues. The CDR3 DNA sequence: TGTGCCAGCAGCTTAGATGAGGGGCTGGATACGCAGTATTTT. Encoded protein: CASSLDEGLDTQYF. Full variable domain (rest looked up from reference TRBV11-2 and TRBJ2-3): EAGVAQSPRYKIIEKRQSVAFWCNPISGHATLYWYQQILGQGPKLLIQFQNNGVVDDSQLPKDRFSAERLKGVDSTLKIQPAKLEDSAVYLCASSLDEGLDTQYFGPGTRLTVL.

CDR3 sequence: CASSQGGGQGRMNTEAFF. The CDR3 DNA is TGCGCCAGCAGCCAAGGCGGGGGACAGGGCCGAATGAACACTGAAGCTTTCTTT. The rearrangement links TRBV4-1 to TRBJ1-1; 9 bases are a match to TRBD1. The trim removed 1 base at V and 0 bases at J, leaving 9 bases unmatched. From germline, CDR1 is MGHRA and CDR2 YSYEKL. The CDR3 loop spans 18 amino acids.